The TCR beta chain under discussion was sequenced for a study of patients and donors after allogeneic stem cell transplantation. This clonotype has a handful of counts. There are 11 residues in the CDR3. The V end was cut by 10 bases, the J end by 9 bases, with 12 bases between. CDR1 and CDR2 from the germline V gene are SGHTA and FQGNSA. MiXCR was run by TCRdb on the RT-PCR reads, yielding one entry per CDR3 protein. This table has hundreds of thousands of distinct CDR3 sequences, 16% appearing once. The rearrangement links TRBV7-2 to TRBJ2-2; D call uncertain. This clonotype originated in a human donor who was either an allogeneic HSCT recipient or a stem cell or donor lymphocyte infusion donor (not recorded which). It is not recorded whose cells these are; they may come from a transplant donor. The sequenced sample was blood, either unsorted or a sorted T cell fraction (not recorded which). The CDR3 sequence: CATHGRRELFF. CDR3 nucleotides: TGTGCCACCCACGGCCGCAGGGAGCTGTTTTTT.